This section outlines one T cell receptor beta chain sequence together with its context. No antigen is known for it. MiXCR, run by TCRdb on the reads, gives a single entry per CDR3 protein. There are hundreds of thousands of distinct CDR3 sequences in the sample; about 30% occur only once, and 18% lies in the top ten. This sample was included in a study of T cell repertoires in cytomegalovirus infection. In the study overall: Epitope selection comprised recently identified HLA-C-restricted CMV epitopes and well-studied HLA-B-restricted CMV epitopes. From public TCR beta signatures came an indication of both CMV infection and matching HLA type. Study-level results: Ex vivo responses were dominated by HLA-C-restricted CMV-specific TCR beta clonotypes.

There are 15 residues in the CDR3. With 0 bases clipped from V and 9 bases from J, the junction kept 7 bases outside the gene matches. Germline V gene data show CDR1 as SGHRS and CDR2 as YFSETQ. This receptor was identified in a human donor in good health (CMV status not recorded). Some clones in this sample may be carry-over from other donors' samples. The rearrangement links TRBV5-1 to TRBJ2-1; TRBD2 matches at 9 bases. The sequenced sample was cultured PBMCs, obtained from culture after CMV antigen stimulation. The CDR3 DNA reads as TGCGCCAGCAGCTTGGCACCTAGCGGGATTGTTGAGCAGTTCTTC. Protein: CASSLAPSGIVEQFF.